This entry concerns a single T cell receptor beta chain. The CDR3 is 13 residues long. The germline gives CDR1 SEHNR, CDR2 FQNEAQ (reference sequence). These data belong to a study of CXCR3-negative and CXCR3-positive naive CD8 T cells. Through 5' RACE with UMI labels, the TRB cDNA libraries were prepared. TCRdb re-analyzed the 5' RACE reads; it lists each CDR3 protein once, without DNA. Its listing shows approximately 83,000 distinct CDR3 sequences. The V call is TRBV7-9, the J call TRBJ2-3. Sequencing was carried out using naive CXCR3- CD8+ T cells from blood. Stated subset: CD45RO-CCR7+CD27+CD95- naive CD8+ T cells lacking CXCR3 (TNR3-). This receptor was obtained from a human donor in good health. Some clones in this sample may be carry-over from other donors' samples. CDR3 loop: CASSLPSTDTQYF. The complete variable domain, with remaining parts taken from reference TRBV7-9 and TRBJ2-3, reads DTGVSQNPRHKITKRGQNVTFRCDPISEHNRLYWYRQTLGQGPEFLTYFQNEAQLEKSRLLSDRFSAERPKGSFSTLEIQRTEQGDSAMYLCASSLPSTDTQYFGPGTRLTVL.